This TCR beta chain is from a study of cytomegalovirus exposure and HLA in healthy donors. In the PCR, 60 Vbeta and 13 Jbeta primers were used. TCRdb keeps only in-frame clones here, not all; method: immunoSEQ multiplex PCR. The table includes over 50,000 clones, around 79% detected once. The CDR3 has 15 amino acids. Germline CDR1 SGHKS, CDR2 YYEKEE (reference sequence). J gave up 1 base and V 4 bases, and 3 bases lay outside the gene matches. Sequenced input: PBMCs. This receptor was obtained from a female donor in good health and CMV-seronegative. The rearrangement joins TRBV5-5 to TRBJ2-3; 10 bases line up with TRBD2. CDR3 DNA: TGTGCCAGCAGCCTGGGGACTAGCGGCACAGATACGCAGTATTTT. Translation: CASSLGTSGTDTQYF.